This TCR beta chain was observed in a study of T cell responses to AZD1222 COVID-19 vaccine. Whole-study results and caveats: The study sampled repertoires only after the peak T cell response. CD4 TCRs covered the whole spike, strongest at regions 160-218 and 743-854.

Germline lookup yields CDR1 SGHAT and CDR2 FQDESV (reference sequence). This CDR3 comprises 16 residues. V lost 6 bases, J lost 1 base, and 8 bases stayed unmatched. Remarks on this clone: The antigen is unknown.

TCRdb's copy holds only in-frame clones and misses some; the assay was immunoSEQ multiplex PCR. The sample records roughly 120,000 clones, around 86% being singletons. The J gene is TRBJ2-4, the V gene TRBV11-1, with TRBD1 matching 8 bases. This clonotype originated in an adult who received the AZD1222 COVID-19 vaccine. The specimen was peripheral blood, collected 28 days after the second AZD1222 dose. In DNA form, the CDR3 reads TGTGCCAGCAGTTTCGACAGGGGAAGGGCCAAAAACATTCAGTACTTC. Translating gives CASSFDRGRAKNIQYF.